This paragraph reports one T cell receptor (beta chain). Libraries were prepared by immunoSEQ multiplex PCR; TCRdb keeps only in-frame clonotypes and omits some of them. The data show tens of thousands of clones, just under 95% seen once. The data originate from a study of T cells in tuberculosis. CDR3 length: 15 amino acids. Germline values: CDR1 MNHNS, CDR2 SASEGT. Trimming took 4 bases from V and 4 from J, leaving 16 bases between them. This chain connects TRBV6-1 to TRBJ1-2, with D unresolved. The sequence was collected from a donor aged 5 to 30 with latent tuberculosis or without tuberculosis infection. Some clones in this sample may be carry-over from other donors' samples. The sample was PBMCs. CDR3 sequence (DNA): TGTGCCAGCAGTGGGGAAGGGAGTCTTTCCTATGGCTACACCTTC. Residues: CASSGEGSLSYGYTF.